This T cell receptor (beta chain) was obtained from a study of T-cell reconstitution after alpha-beta-depleted transplantation in children (TCRdb year 2016). About the full investigation: The study quantitatively tracked T-cell immune reconstitution after TCRalphabeta/CD19-depleted allogeneic hematopoietic cell transplantation in children using TCR repertoire profiling. Summary of the overall study and its limitations: Over the following months the frequencies of hyperexpanded clones went down, and after one year T-cell counts and TCRbeta diversity were mostly credited to newly produced T cells. The high TCRbeta diversity at day 60 in some patients was ascribed to recipient T cells and intrathymic progenitors that had survived conditioning. Apparently early alphabetaT-cell count recovery about two months after transplant reportedly relied on only several hundred rapidly expanded clones derived from non-depleted graft cells.

On this clonotype: The clone's antigen remains unknown. It has no much larger one-base neighbor in the sample; base qualities were not kept.

What the treatment or condition label conveys for this sample: allogeneic hematopoietic cell transplantation with graft depleted of TCRalphabeta T cells and CD19 B cells. The transplant recipients were children given TCRalphabeta/CD19-depleted allogeneic hematopoietic cell grafts. Receptor amplification or capture employed PCR. TCRdb shows the sequencer as Illumina HiSeq 2500. TCR library preparation used molecular barcoding, with unique molecular identifiers applied to normalize quantification of the TCRbeta repertoire. TCRdb itself trimmed the public reads at Q25 with fastp, ran MiXCR and retained productive beta chains. Each record represents a unique CDR3 protein, reported with the most common genes and DNA among its rows. The sample yields 700,000 to 850,000 distinct CDR3 sequences; roughly 16% were counted once. Clones ranked in the top ten supply roughly 5% of the sample. Measured from the cysteine to the phenylalanine, the CDR3 is 19 residues long. CDR3 DNA only is kept here, 57 bases in frame from base 1. V was cut back by 1 base and J by 5 bases, leaving a gap of 24 bases between them. The CDR1 and CDR2 encoded by the germline V gene (reference sequence) are PRHDT and FYEKMQ.

The source is a male patient under 18 who had a stem cell transplant for acute lymphoblastic leukemia, so the T cells may come from the graft donor. The receptor chain draws on TRBV13 and TRBJ2-1, with a weak D call of TRBD2 (5 bases match). Specimen: PBMCs, mostly from graft donor cells, collected 360 days after TCRalphabeta/CD19-depleted stem cell transplant. The nucleotide sequence is given as TGTGCCAGCAGCTTAGACCTAGCTAGGGATGCCCAGCCCCACAATGAGCAGTTCTTC. Translated, it reads CASSLDLARDAQPHNEQFF.